This T cell receptor (beta chain) originates from a study of vaccination and CD4 T cells after COVID-19. The wider study: A vaccine, either BNT162b2 or mRNA-1273, was given to participants in two doses. Cells were stimulated with overlapping spike peptide pools from SARS-CoV-2, HCoV-NL63, HCoV-OC43 and HCoV-229E.

With the Oncomine TCR Beta short-read assay, DNA from cultured CD4+ T cells was sequenced. TCRdb itself ran the PCR reads through MiXCR, one entry per CDR3 protein. The table shows around 18,000 distinct CDR3 sequences, with over 55% occurring only once. Sample share makes this clonotype medium-sized. The target antigen is unknown. In germline, CDR1 is MNHNS, CDR2 SASEGT. There are 14 residues in the CDR3. V shed 6 bases, J shed 7 bases, and the junction held 7 bases outside the gene matches. Treatment meaning: approximately 10-day PBMC culture with coronavirus spike peptide pools or control peptides (ViraFEST assay).

The TCR sequence derives from a human donor who had recovered from COVID-19. This specimen consisted of CD4+ T cells from blood, cultured in vitro, obtained after SARS-CoV-2 vaccination. The J gene is TRBJ1-4, the V gene TRBV6-1; 8 bases are a match to TRBD1. CDR3 residues: CASSVDRGSEKLFF. Here the CDR3 DNA reads TGTGCCAGCAGCGTTGACAGGGGAAGTGAAAAACTGTTTTTT.